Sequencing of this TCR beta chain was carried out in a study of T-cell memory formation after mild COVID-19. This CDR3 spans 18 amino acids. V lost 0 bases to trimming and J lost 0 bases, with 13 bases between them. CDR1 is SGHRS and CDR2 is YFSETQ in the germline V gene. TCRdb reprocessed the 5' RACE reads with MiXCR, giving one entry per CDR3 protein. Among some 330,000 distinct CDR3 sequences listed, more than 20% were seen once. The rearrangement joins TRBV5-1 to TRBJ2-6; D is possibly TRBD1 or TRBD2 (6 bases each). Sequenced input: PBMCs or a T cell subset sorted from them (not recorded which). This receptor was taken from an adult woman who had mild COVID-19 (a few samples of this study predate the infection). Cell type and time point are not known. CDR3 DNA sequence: TGCGCCAGCAGCTTGGAGGGGGGCCTAGGCTCTGGGGCCAACGTCCTGACTTTC. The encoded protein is CASSLEGGLGSGANVLTF.